This T cell receptor (beta chain) originates from a study of cytomegalovirus exposure and HLA in healthy donors. Worth noting for this clone: Its antigen is currently unknown.

Whole-study findings and limits: Testing in vitro showed a few CMV-associated chains specific for CMV antigens. Within the 90 to 150 validation repertoires, first-cohort TCR clusters tended to co-occur, according to a later analysis. The authors enumerated some 170 TCR beta chains as linked to cytomegalovirus.

From the 120-subject validation cohort, which was separate from the roughly 610-subject first cohort, the donors were drawn. Assay: immunoSEQ multiplex PCR; the TCRdb copy retains only in-frame clones and omits some. There are about 270,000 clones in the sample; 86% occur only once, and approximately 1% lies in the top ten. The V gene's germline CDR1 is SGHTA and CDR2 FQGNSA. This CDR3 is 16 amino acids long. V was trimmed by 3 bases and J by 6 bases, leaving 18 bases between them. The clonotype originates from a woman younger than 30 in good health and CMV-seronegative. V is TRBV7-2 and J is TRBJ2-1; D is perhaps TRBD1 (5 bases). The sequenced material came from PBMCs. CDR3 DNA: TGTGCCAGCAGCTTCCTTAAACAGGTTAGCTTCAATGAGCAGTTCTTC. The encoded protein is CASSFLKQVSFNEQFF.